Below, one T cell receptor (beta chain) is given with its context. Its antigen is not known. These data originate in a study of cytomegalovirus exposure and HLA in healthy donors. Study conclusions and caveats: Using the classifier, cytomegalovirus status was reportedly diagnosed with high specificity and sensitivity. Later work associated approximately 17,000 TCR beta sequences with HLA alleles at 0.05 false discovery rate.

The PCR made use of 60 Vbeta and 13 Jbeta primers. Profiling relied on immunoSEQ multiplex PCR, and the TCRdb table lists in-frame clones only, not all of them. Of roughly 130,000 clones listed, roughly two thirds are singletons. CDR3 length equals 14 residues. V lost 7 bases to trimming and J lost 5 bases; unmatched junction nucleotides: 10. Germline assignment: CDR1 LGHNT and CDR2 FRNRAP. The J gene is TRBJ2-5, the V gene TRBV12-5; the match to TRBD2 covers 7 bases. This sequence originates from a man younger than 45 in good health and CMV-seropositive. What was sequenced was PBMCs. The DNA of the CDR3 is TGTGCTAGTGCGTCTAGCGGAGGCTCGGAGACCCAGTACTTC. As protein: CASASSGGSETQYF. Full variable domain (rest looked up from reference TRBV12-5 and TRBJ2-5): DARVTQTPRHKVTEMGQEVTMRCQPILGHNTVFWYRQTMMQGLELLAYFRNRAPLDDSGMPKDRFSAEMPDATLATLKIQPSEPRDSAVYFCASASSGGSETQYFGPGTRLLVL.